The clone carrying this T cell receptor beta chain was found once. Original processing methods: Nucleated cell counts were estimated from reference gene primer amplification. The method was immunoSEQ multiplex PCR; TCRdb's version includes in-frame clones alone and lacks a portion of them. The DNA was the basis for D and trimming; V, J and clone size are from that table. The sample consists of fewer than 35,000 clones, roughly 84% of them appearing once. Germline V gene sequence: CDR1 KGHSH, CDR2 LQKENI. The CDR3 has 16 amino acids. V dropped 4 bases and J dropped 2; count of bases not matched to a gene: 7. This entry belongs to a study of blood T cell repertoires in COVID-19. The wider study: The origin of the acute and convalescent COVID-19 samples was the United States, Italy and Spain. T cells, B-cell-depleted T cells, or PBMCs provided the cDNA or gDNA that served as material.

The TCR was taken from a human donor in a cohort sampled during active COVID-19. The donor label of this sample is uncertain. This chain connects TRBV18 to TRBJ2-4; TRBD2 matches at 8 bases. The sequenced sample was peripheral blood. CDR3 protein: CASSRLSGEPKNIQYF. The DNA for the CDR3 is TGTGCCAGCTCACGCCTTAGCGGGGAGCCCAAAAACATTCAGTACTTC. Supplemented by reference TRBV18 and TRBJ2-4, the full variable domain reads NAGVMQNPRHLVRRRGQEARLRCSPMKGHSHVYWYRQLPEEGLKFMVYLQKENIIDESGMPKERFSAEFPKEGPSILRIQQVVRGDSAAYFCASSRLSGEPKNIQYFGAGTRLSVL.